The 6 T cell receptor beta chains in this list originate from one sample, sequenced in a study of CD8 T cells in Susac syndrome (dated by TCRdb to between 2018 and 2021). Library preparation used the immunoSEQ multiplex PCR assay. RNA was extracted with the RNeasy kit and roughly 0.45 to 1 ug was reverse transcribed using random hexamers. TCRdb redid the processing of the public reads, applying fastp at Q25 and MiXCR, and retained in-frame beta chains. Rows are unified per CDR3 protein, each entry keeping the most common DNA and genes. This sample gives roughly 120,000 distinct CDR3 sequences in total; over 90% of them show up just once. Around 0.3% of the sample rests with the top ten. Sequencing was performed on CD8+ T cells from PBMCs. These receptors all stem from a human donor with multiple sclerosis.

The rearrangement uses TRBV5-6 and TRBJ2-1; D ambiguous. Per the germline V gene, CDR1 is SGHDT and CDR2 is YYEEEE. The CDR3 loop spans 15 amino acids. V lost 0 bases and J lost 3, with 10 bases in between. This chain's CDR3 is CASSLEYSLYNEQFF. The CDR3 DNA sequence: TGTGCCAGCAGCTTGGAGTACAGCCTCTACAATGAGCAGTTCTTC.

The chain carries TRBV2 and TRBJ1-1, with a tentative D call TRBD1 (5 bases). The germline gives CDR1 SNHLY, CDR2 FYNNEI. V lost 4 bases and J 6 bases, leaving 18 bases between the germline ends. CDR3 length: 15 amino acids. The CDR3 region is CASSGGGGPLPEAFF. CDR3 DNA: TGTGCCAGCAGTGGAGGCGGGGGACCTCTCCCTGAAGCTTTCTTT.

This chain links TRBV15 with TRBJ2-3; TRBD2 might be the D (6 bases). Germline values: CDR1 LNHNV, CDR2 YYDKDF (reference sequence). V was cut by 1 base and J by 6 bases, with 14 bases left in between. This CDR3 is 15 amino acids long. CDR3 loop: CATSRVAEGRDTQYF. CDR3 nucleotides: TGTGCCACCAGCAGAGTAGCTGAAGGGAGGGATACGCAGTATTTT.

This clonotype was seen once. The chain links TRBV4-1 to TRBJ1-2; 12 nucleotides align to TRBD1. Germline V gene lookup returns CDR1 MGHRA and CDR2 YSYEKL. There are 18 residues in the CDR3. Unmatched junction bases numbered 9, after V lost 1 base and J lost 3 bases. This CDR3 reads CASSQATMGQGADYGYTF. CDR3 sequence (DNA): TGCGCCAGCAGCCAAGCTACCATGGGACAGGGGGCCGACTATGGCTACACCTTC.

This chain links TRBV20-1 with TRBJ2-1, with 7 bases matching TRBD2. The CDR3 sequence is 15 residues long. Germline-derived CDR1 and CDR2 are DFQATT and SNEGSKA (reference sequence). Trimming cost V 5 bases and J 4 bases; bases outside gene matches: 11. The CDR3 DNA reads as TGCAGTGCTCCGCCCCTAGCGGATGCTTACAATGAGCAGTTCTTC. Its protein is CSAPPLADAYNEQFF.

The chain couples TRBV12-3 or TRBV12-4 to TRBJ2-7; 9 positions match TRBD1. V gave up 8 bases and J gave up 5 bases; unmatched junction bases: 4. The CDR3 has 12 residues. CDR3 loop: CASGQGFHEQYF. The CDR3 DNA follows: TGTGCCAGCGGACAGGGGTTCCACGAGCAGTACTTC.